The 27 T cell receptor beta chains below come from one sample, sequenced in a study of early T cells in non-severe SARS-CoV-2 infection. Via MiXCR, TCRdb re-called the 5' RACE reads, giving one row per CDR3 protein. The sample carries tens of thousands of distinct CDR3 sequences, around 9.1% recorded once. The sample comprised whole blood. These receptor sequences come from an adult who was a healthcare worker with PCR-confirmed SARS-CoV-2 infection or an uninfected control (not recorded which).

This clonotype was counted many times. CDR3: CASSSRDRYYGYTF. CDR3 in DNA: TGTGCCAGTAGTTCCCGGGACAGATACTATGGCTACACCTTC. V and J are TRBV19 and TRBJ1-2; TRBD1 matches at 7 bases. The CDR3 has 14 residues. Germline V gene lookup returns CDR1 LNHDA and CDR2 SQIVND (reference sequence). V lost 5 bases, J lost 3 bases, and 6 bases stayed unmatched.

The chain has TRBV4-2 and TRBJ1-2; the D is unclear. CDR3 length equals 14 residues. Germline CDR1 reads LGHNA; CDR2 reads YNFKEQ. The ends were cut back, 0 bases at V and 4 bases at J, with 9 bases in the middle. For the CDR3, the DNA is TGTGCCAGCAGCCAAGATGGACGGGGCTATGGCTACACCTTC. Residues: CASSQDGRGYGYTF.

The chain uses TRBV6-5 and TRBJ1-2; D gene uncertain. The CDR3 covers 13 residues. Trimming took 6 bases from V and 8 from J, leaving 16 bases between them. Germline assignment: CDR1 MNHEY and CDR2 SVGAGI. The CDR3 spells CASSFGEGRGYTF. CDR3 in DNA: TGTGCCAGCAGCTTCGGGGAGGGCAGAGGCTACACCTTC.

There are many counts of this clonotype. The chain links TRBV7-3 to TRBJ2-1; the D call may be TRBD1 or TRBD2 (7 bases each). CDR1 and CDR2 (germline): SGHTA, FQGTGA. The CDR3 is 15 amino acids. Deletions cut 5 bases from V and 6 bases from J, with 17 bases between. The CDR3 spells CASSPQGGGPNEQFF. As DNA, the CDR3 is TGTGCCAGCAGCCCGCAGGGGGGAGGGCCCAATGAGCAGTTCTTC.

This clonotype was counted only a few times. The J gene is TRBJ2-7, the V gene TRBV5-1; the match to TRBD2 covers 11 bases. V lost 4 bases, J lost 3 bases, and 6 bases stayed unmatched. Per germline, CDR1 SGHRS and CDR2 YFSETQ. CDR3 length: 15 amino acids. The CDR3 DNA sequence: TGCGCCAGCAGCATCCGACTAGCGGGGAGCTACGAGCAGTACTTC. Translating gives CASSIRLAGSYEQYF. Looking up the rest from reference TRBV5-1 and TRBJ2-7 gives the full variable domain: KAGVTQTPRYLIKTRGQQVTLSCSPISGHRSVSWYQQTPGQGLQFLFEYFSETQRNKGNFPGRFSGRQFSNSRSEMNVSTLELGDSALYLCASSIRLAGSYEQYFGPGTRLTVT.

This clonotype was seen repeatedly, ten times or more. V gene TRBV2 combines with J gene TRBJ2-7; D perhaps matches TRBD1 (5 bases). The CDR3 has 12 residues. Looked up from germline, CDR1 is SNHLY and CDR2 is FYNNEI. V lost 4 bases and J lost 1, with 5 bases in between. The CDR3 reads CASSGQSYEQYF. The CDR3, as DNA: TGTGCCAGCAGTGGACAGTCCTACGAGCAGTACTTC.

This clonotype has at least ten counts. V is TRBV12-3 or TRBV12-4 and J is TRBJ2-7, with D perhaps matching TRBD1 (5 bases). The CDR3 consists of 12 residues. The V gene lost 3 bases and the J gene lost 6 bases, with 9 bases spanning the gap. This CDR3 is CASSFGQVEQYF. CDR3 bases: TGTGCCAGCAGTTTTGGACAAGTCGAGCAGTACTTC.

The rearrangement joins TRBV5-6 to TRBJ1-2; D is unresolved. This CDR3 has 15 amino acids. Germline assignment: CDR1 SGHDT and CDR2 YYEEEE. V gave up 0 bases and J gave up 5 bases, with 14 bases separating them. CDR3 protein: CASSLDGRPAYGYTF. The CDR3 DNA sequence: TGTGCCAGCAGCTTGGACGGACGCCCCGCATATGGCTACACCTTC. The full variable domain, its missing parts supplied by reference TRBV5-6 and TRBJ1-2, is DAGVTQSPTHLIKTRGQQVTLRCSPKSGHDTVSWYQQALGQGPQFIFQYYEEEERQRGNFPDRFSGHQFPNYSSELNVNALLLGDSALYLCASSLDGRPAYGYTFGSGTRLTVV.

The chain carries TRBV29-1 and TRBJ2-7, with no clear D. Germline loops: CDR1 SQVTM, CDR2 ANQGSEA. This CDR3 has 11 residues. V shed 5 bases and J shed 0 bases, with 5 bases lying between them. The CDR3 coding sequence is TGCAGCGTTAAAAGCTCCTACGAGCAGTACTTC. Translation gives CSVKSSYEQYF.

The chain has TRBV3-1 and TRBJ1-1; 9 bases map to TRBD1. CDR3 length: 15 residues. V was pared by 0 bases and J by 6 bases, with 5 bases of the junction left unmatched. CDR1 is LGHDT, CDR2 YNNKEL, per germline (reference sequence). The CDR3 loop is CASSQDPTGGPEAFF. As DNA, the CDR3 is TGTGCCAGCAGCCAAGACCCCACAGGGGGCCCTGAAGCTTTCTTT.

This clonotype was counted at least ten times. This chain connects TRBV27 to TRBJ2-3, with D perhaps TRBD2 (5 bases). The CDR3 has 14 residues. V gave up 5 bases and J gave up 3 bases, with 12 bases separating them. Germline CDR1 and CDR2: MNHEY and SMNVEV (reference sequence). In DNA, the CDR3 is TGTGCCAGCAGTGTCGGGGTAACAACAGATACGCAGTATTTT. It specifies CASSVGVTTDTQYF.

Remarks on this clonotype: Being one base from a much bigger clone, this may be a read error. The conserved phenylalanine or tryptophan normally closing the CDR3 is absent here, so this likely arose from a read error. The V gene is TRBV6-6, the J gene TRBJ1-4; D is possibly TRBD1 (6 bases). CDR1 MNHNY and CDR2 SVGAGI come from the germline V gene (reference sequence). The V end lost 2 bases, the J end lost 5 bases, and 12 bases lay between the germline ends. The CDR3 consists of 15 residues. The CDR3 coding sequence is TGTGCCAGCAGTTACCGAGGACAGCGAAATGAAAAACTGTTTTCT. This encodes CASSYRGQRNEKLFS.

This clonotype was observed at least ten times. This chain's CDR3 is CASSQWGADTEAFF. The CDR3 nucleotides are TGTGCCAGCAGCCAATGGGGGGCCGACACTGAAGCTTTCTTT. V and J are TRBV3-1 and TRBJ1-1; a weak D match, TRBD1 (6 bases). This CDR3 contains 14 residues. V lost 2 bases and J 3 bases, leaving 10 bases between the germline ends. Germline CDR1 reads LGHDT; CDR2 reads YNNKEL (reference sequence). The whole variable domain, remainder taken from reference TRBV3-1 and TRBJ1-1, is DTAVSQTPKYLVTQMGNDKSIKCEQNLGHDTMYWYKQDSKKFLKIMFSYNNKELIINETVPNRFSPKSPDKAHLNLHINSLELGDSAVYFCASSQWGADTEAFFGQGTRLTVV.

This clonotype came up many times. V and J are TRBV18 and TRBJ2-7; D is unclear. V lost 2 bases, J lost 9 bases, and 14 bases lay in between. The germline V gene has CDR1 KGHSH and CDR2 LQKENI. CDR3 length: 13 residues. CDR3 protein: CASSPVSESVQYF. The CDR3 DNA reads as TGTGCCAGCTCACCAGTTTCGGAAAGTGTGCAGTACTTC.

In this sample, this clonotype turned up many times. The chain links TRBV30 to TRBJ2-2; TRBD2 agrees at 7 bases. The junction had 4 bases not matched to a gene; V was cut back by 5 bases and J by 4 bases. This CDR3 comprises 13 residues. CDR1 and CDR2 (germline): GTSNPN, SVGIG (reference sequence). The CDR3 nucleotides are TGTGCCTGGGACCCGGGGGGCACCGGGGAGCTGTTTTTT. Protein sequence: CAWDPGGTGELFF. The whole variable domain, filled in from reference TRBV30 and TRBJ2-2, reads SQTIHQWPATLVQPVGSPLSLECTVEGTSNPNLYWYRQAAGRGLQLLFYSVGIGQISSEVPQNLSASRPQDRQFILSSKKLLLSDSGFYLCAWDPGGTGELFFGEGSRLTVL.

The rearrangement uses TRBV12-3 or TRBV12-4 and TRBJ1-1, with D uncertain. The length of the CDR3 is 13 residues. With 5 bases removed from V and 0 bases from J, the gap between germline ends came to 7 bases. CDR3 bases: TGTGCCAGCAGTGTGACGGTGAACACTGAAGCTTTCTTT. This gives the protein CASSVTVNTEAFF.

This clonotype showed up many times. The CDR3 DNA is TGTGCCAGTAGTACCACAAGCGGGGAGCAGTACTTC. It specifies CASSTTSGEQYF. The J gene is TRBJ2-7, the V gene TRBV19; possibly TRBD2 for D (6 bases). CDR3 size: 12 residues. CDR1 is LNHDA, CDR2 SQIVND, per germline (reference sequence). V dropped 4 bases and J dropped 7 bases, with 11 bases sitting between them. The whole variable domain, filled in from reference TRBV19 and TRBJ2-7, reads DGGITQSPKYLFRKEGQNVTLSCEQNLNHDAMYWYRQDPGQGLRLIYYSQIVNDFQKGDIAEGYSVSREKKESFPLTVTSAQKNPTAFYLCASSTTSGEQYFGPGTRLTVT.

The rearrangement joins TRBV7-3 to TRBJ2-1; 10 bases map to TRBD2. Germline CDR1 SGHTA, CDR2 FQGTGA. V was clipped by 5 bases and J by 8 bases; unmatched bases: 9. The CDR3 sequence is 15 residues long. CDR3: CASSRGLAGDDEQFF. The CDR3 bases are TGTGCCAGCAGCCGCGGGCTAGCGGGAGACGATGAGCAGTTCTTC. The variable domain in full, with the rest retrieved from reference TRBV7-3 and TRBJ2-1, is GAGVSQTPSNKVTEKGKYVELRCDPISGHTALYWYRQSLGQGPEFLIYFQGTGAADDSGLPNDRFFAVRPEGSVSTLKIQRTERGDSAVYLCASSRGLAGDDEQFFGPGTRLTVL.

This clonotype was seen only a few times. The CDR3 is CAISDGGGSSYEQYF. As DNA, the CDR3 is TGTGCCATCAGTGACGGAGGGGGGTCCTCCTACGAGCAGTACTTC. The chain recombines TRBV10-3 with TRBJ2-7; D might be TRBD1 or TRBD2, each matching 6 bases. Germline CDR1 is ENHRY and CDR2 is SYGVKD. Trimming took off 3 bases at V and 0 bases at J, with 12 bases between the two ends. The CDR3 sequence is 15 residues long.

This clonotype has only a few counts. CDR3 region: CSARRSNTGELFF. In DNA, the CDR3 is TGCAGCGCCCGTAGATCGAACACCGGGGAGCTGTTTTTT. The chain combines TRBV29-1 with TRBJ2-2, with no clear D. Germline loops: CDR1 SQVTM, CDR2 ANQGSEA. V lost 7 bases and J 0 bases, leaving 9 bases between the germline ends. The CDR3 consists of 13 residues.

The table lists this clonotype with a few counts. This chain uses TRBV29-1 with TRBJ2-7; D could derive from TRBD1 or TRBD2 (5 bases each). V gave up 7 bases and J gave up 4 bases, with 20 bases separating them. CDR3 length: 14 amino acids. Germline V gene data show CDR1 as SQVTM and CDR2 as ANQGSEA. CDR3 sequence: CSGLATGPTYEQYF. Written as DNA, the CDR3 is TGCAGCGGCCTAGCCACGGGGCCGACTTACGAGCAGTACTTC.

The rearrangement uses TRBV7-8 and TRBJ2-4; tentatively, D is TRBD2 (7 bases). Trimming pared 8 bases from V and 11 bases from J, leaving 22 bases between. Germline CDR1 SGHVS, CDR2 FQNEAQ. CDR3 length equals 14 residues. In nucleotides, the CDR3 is TGTGCCAGCCTACCACAGGGCAGGGAGGGTTTTCAGTACTTC. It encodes CASLPQGREGFQYF.

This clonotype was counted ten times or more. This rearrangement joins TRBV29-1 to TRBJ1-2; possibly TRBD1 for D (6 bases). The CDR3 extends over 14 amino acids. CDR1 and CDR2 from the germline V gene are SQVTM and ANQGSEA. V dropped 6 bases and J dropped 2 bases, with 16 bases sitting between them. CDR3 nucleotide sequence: TGCAGCGTCGACCCGAACAGGGACAACTATGGCTACACCTTC. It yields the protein CSVDPNRDNYGYTF.

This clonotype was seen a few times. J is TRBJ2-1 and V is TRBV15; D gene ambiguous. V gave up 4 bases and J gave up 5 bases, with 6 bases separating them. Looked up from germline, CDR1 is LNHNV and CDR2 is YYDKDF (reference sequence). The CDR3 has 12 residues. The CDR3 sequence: CATSIADNEQFF. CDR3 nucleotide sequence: TGTGCCACCAGCATCGCCGACAATGAGCAGTTCTTC.

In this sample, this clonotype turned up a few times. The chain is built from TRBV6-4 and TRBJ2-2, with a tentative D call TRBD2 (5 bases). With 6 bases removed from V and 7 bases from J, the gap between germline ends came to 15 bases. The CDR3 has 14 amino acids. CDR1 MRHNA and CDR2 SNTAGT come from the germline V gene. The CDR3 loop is CASSIEGGNGELFF. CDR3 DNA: TGTGCCAGCAGCATCGAGGGTGGTAACGGGGAGCTGTTTTTT.

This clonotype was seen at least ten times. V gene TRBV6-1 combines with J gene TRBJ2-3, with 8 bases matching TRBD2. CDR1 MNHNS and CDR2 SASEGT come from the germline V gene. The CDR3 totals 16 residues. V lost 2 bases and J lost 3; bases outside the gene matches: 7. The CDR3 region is CASSESVGGGTDTQYF. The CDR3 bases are TGTGCCAGCAGTGAATCAGTCGGGGGGGGTACAGATACGCAGTATTTT.

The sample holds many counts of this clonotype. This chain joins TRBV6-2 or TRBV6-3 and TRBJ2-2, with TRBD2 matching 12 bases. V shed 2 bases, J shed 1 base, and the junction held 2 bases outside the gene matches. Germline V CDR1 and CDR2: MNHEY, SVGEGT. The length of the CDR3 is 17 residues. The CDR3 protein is CASSYLTSGGNTGELFF. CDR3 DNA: TGTGCCAGCAGTTACCTGACTAGCGGGGGGAACACCGGGGAGCTGTTTTTT.